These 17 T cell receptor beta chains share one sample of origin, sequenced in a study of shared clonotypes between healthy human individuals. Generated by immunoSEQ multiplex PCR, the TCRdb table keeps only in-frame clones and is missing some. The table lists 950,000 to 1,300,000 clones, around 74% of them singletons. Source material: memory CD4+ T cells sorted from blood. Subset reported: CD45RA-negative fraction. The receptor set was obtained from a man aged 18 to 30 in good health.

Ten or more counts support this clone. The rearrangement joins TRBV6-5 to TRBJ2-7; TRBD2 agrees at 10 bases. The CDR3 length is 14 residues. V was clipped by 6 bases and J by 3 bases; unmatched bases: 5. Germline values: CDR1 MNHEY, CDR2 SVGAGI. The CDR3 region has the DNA TGTGCCAGCAGATCACTAGCGGGGAACTACGAGCAGTACTTC. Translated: CASRSLAGNYEQYF.

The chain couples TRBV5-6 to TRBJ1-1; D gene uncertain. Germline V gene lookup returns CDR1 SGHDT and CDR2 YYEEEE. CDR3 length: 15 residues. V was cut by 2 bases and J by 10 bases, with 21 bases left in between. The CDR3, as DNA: TGTGCCAGCAGCTTTACTGGAATGTCGAAACAATCAGCTTTCTTT. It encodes CASSFTGMSKQSAFF.

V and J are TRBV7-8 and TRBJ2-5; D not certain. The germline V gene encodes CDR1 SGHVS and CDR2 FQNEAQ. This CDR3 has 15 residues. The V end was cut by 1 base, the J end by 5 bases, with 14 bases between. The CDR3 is CASSLVGQAAETQYF. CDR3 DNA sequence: TGTGCCAGCAGCTTAGTTGGCCAGGCCGCGGAGACCCAGTACTTC.

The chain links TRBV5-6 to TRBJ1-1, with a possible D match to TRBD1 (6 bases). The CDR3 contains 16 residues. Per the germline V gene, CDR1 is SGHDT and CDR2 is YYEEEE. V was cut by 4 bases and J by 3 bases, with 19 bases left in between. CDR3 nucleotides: TGTGCCAGCAGCAAACGGGCCAACAGGGTAGACACTGAAGCTTTCTTT. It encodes CASSKRANRVDTEAFF.

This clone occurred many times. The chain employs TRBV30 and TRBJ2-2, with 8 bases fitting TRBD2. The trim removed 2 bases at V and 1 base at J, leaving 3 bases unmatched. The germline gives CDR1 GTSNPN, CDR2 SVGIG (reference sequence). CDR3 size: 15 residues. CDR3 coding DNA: TGTGCCTGGAGTTTTGCGGGGGGGAACACCGGGGAGCTGTTTTTT. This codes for CAWSFAGGNTGELFF. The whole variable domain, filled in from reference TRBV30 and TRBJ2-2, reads SQTIHQWPATLVQPVGSPLSLECTVEGTSNPNLYWYRQAAGRGLQLLFYSVGIGQISSEVPQNLSASRPQDRQFILSSKKLLLSDSGFYLCAWSFAGGNTGELFFGEGSRLTVL.

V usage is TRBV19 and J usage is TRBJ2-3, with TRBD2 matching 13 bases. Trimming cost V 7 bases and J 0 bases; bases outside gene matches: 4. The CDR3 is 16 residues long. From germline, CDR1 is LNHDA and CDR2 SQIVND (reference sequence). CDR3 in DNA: TGTGCCAGTAAAAAGGGACTAGCGGGGAGCACAGATACGCAGTATTTT. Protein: CASKKGLAGSTDTQYF.

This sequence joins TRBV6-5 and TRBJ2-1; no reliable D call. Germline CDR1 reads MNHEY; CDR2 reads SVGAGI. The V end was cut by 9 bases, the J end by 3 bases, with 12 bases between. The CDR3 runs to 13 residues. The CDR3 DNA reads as TGTGCCAGTCGTTTGGCTAGCTACAATGAGCAGTTCTTC. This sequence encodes CASRLASYNEQFF.

CDR3 bases: TGTGCCTCAAGTCCGGGGAGGACTAATGAAAAACTGTTTTTT. Amino acid sequence: CASSPGRTNEKLFF. The chain is built from TRBV10-3 and TRBJ1-4; D gene unclear. The germline CDR1 and CDR2 sequences are ENHRY and SYGVKD. Deletions cut 11 bases from V and 2 bases from J, with 15 bases between. There are 14 residues in the CDR3.

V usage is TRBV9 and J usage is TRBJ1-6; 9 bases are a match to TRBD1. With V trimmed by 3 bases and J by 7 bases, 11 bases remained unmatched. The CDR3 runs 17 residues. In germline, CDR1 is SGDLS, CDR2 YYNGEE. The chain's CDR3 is CASSATGGAHKNSPLHF. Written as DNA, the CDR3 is TGTGCCAGCAGCGCAACAGGGGGCGCCCACAAGAATTCACCCCTCCACTTT.

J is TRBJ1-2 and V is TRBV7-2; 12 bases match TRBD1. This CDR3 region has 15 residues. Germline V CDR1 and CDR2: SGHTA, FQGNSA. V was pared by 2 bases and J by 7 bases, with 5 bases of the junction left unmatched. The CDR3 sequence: CASSLMGQGAPGYTF. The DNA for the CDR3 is TGTGCCAGCAGCTTAATGGGACAGGGGGCTCCTGGCTACACCTTC.

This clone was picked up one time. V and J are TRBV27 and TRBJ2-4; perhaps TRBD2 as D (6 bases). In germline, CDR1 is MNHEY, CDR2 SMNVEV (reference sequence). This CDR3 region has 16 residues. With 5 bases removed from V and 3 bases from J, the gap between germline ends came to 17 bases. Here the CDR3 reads CASSDLGGRGKNIQYF. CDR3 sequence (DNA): TGTGCCAGCAGTGACCTCGGGGGTCGGGGCAAAAACATTCAGTACTTC.

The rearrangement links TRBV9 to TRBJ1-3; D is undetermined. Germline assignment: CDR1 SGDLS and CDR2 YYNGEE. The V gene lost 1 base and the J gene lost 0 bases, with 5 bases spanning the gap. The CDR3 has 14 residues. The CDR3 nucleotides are TGTGCCAGCAGCGTACACAGCTCTGGAAACACCATATATTTT. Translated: CASSVHSSGNTIYF.

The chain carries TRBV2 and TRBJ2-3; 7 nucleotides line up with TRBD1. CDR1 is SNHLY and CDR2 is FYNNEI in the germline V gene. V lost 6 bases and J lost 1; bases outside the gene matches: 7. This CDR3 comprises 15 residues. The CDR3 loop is CASRGQLPGTDTQYF. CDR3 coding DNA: TGTGCCAGCAGGGGACAGTTGCCAGGCACAGATACGCAGTATTTT. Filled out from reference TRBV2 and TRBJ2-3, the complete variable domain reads EPEVTQTPSHQVTQMGQEVILRCVPISNHLYFYWYRQILGQKVEFLVSFYNNEISEKSEIFDDQFSVERPDGSNFTLKIRSTKLEDSAMYFCASRGQLPGTDTQYFGPGTRLTVL.

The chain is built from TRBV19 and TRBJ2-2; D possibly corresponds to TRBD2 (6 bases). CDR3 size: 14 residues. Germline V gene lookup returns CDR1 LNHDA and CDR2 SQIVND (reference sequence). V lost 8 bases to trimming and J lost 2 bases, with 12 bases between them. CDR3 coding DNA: TGTGCCAGTTCTGCTAGCGACAACACCGGGGAGCTGTTTTTT. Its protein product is CASSASDNTGELFF.

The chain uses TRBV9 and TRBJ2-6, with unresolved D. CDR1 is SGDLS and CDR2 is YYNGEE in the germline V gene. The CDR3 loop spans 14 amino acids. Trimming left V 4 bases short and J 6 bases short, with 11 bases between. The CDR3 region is CASSSRVAANVLTF. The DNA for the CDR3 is TGTGCCAGCAGCTCGCGCGTTGCGGCCAACGTCCTGACTTTC. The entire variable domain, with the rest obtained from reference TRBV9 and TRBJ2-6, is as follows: DSGVTQTPKHLITATGQRVTLRCSPRSGDLSVYWYQQSLDQGLQFLIQYYNGEERAKGNILERFSAQQFPDLHSELNLSSLELGDSALYFCASSSRVAANVLTFGAGSRLTVL.

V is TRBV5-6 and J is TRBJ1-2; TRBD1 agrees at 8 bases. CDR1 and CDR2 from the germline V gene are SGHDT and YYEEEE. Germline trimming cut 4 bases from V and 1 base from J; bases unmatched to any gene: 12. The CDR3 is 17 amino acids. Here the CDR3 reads CASSTPGQANYNYGYTF. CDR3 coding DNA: TGTGCCAGCAGCACCCCGGGACAGGCAAATTATAACTATGGCTACACCTTC.

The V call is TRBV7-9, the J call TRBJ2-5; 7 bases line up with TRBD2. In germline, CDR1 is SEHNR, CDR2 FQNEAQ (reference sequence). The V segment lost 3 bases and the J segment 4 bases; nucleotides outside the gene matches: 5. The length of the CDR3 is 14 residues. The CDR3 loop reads CASSFSGGRETQYF. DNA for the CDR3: TGTGCCAGCAGCTTCTCGGGGGGTCGAGAGACCCAGTACTTC.